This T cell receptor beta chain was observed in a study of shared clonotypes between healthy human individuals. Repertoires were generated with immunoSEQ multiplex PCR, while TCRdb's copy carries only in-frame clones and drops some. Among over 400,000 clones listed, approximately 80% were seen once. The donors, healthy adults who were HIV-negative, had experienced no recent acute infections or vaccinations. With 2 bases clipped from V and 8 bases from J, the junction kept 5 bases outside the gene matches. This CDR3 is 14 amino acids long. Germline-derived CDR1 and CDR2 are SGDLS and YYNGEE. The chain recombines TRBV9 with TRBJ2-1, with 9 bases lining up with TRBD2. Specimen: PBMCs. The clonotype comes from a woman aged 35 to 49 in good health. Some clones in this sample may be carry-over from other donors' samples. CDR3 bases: TGTGCCAGCAGCGTGGCTAGCGGGAACTATGAGCAGTTCTTC. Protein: CASSVASGNYEQFF.